This TCR beta chain comes out of a study of T cells in Graves' hyperthyroidism and ophthalmopathy. It was RNA transcripts that yielded the amplified TCR beta CDR3 regions. The HTBI primer set was used in a first-round RT-PCR of the TCR CDR3. TCRdb reanalysed the multiplex PCR reads using MiXCR and keeps one entry per CDR3 protein. The sample contains about 250,000 distinct CDR3 sequences, over 20% of which appear only once. The CDR3 is made up of 14 amino acids. The germline CDR1 and CDR2 sequences are DFQATT and SNEGSKA (reference sequence). Trimming at V came to 2 bases and at J to 3 bases, leaving 4 bases not matched to a gene.

Sample: blood. The rearrangement uses TRBV20-1 and TRBJ2-1; 7 positions match TRBD1. The TCR originated in a man aged 25-45 years with Graves' ophthalmopathy. The CDR3 DNA follows: TGCAGTGCTAGATGGCAGGGGGTCTACAATGAGCAGTTCTTC. Translated: CSARWQGVYNEQFF.